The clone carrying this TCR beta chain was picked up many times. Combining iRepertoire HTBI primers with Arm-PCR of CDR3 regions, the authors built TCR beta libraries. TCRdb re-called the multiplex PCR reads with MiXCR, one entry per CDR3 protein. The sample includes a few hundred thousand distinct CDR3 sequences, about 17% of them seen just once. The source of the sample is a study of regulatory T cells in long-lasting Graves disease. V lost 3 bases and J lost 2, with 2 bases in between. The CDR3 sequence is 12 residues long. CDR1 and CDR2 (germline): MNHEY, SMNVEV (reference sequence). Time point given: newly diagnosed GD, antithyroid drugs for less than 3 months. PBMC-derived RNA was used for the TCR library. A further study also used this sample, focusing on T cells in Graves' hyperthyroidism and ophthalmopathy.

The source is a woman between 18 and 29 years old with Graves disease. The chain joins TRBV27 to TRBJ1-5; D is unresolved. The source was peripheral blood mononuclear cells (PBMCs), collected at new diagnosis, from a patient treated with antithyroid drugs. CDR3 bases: TGTGCCAGCAGTTTCCGCAATCAGCCCCAGCATTTT. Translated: CASSFRNQPQHF.